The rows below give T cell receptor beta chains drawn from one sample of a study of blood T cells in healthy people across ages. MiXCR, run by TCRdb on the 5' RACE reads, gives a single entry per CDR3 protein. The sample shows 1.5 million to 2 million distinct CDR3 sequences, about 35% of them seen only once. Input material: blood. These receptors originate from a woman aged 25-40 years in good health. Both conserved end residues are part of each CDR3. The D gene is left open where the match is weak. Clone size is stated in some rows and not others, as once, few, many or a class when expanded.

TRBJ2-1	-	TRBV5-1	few	TGCGCCAGCAGCGCGGACTTGCCGGCGGAGCAGTTCTTC	CASSADLPAEQFF
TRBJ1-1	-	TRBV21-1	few	TGTGCCAGCAACGTCATGAACACTGAAGCTTTCTTT	CASNVMNTEAFF
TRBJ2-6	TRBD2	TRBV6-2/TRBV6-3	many	TGTGCCGGCCTAAAAGCGGGGCCCCTTGGGGCCAACGTCCTGACTTTC	CAGLKAGPLGANVLTF
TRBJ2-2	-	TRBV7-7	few	TGTGCCAGCAGCTCTGTTGGGACCGGGGAGCTGTTTTTT	CASSSVGTGELFF
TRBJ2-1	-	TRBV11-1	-	TGTGCCAGCAGTTTTCATAGTACGACGGACCTTGTTGAGCAGTTCTTC	CASSFHSTTDLVEQFF
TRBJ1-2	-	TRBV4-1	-	TGCGCCAGCAGCCAAGAGGGCTATGACTACACCTTC	CASSQEGYDYTF
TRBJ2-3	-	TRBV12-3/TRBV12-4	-	TGTGCCAGCCAACAGTGGGGAGCAGATGCGCAGTATTTT	CASQQWGADAQYF
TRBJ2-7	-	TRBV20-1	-	TGCAGTGTTGGAGACGGAAACTACTACGAGCAGTACTTC	CSVGDGNYYEQYF
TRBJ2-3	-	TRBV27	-	TGTGCCAGCAGTTTAGGAAAGGGACTGTACACAGATACGCAGTATTTT	CASSLGKGLYTDTQYF
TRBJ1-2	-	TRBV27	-	TGTGCCAGCAGACCGACGGGCCCCCTCGATGGCTACACCTTC	CASRPTGPLDGYTF
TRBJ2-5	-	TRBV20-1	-	TGCAGTGCTAGTGCCCGTAGGCAAGAGACCCAGTACTTC	CSASARRQETQYF
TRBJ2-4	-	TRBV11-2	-	TGTGCCAGCAGCTCGGCGGAAAACATTCAGTACTTC	CASSSAENIQYF
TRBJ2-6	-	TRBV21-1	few	TGTGCCAGCAACCGTGGGGGCTCTGGGGCCAACGTCCTGACTTTC	CASNRGGSGANVLTF
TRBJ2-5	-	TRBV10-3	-	TGTGCCATTAGTGATGGAGGGGGGGGAGAGACCCAGTACTTC	CAISDGGGGETQYF
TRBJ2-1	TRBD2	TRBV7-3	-	TGTGCCAGCAGCTCCAGCCGGGGGGGCTACAATGAGCGGTTCTTC	CASSSSRGGYNERFF
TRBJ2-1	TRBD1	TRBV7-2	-	TGTGCCAGCGGCCGGGACAGGGGGCATAATGGGCAGTTCTTC	CASGRDRGHNGQFF
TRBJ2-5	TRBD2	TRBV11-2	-	TGTGCCAGCAACCAGCGGGGGGGCCGAGAGACCCAGTACTTC	CASNQRGGRETQYF
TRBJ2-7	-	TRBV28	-	TGTGCCAGCTGGGGGGAGATCCACGAGCAGTACTTC	CASWGEIHEQYF
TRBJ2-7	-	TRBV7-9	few	TGTGCCAGCAGGAGGGGCGGGGGCGGGCTTTACGAGCAGTACTTC	CASRRGGGGLYEQYF
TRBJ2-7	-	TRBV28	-	TGTGCCAGCAGTTTATCAGGCGGACGCCTTGAGGAGCAGTACTTC	CASSLSGGRLEEQYF
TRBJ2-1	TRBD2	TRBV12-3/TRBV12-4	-	TGTGCCAGCAGGTATCCTAGCGGGAGGGCCGGCAATGAGCAGTTCTTC	CASRYPSGRAGNEQFF
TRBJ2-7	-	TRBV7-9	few	TGTGCCAGCAGCGTGAACAGGGAGAGCCACGAGCAGTACTTC	CASSVNRESHEQYF
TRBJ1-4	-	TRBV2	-	TGTGCCAGCAGTGACTGGACAACGGGTGAAAAACTGTTTTTT	CASSDWTTGEKLFF
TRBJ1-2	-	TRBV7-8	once	TGTGCCAGCAGCTTAGGGGTTATGGACTATGGCTACACCTTC	CASSLGVMDYGYTF
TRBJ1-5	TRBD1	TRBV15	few	TGTGCCACCAGCAGAGATGTCAGGACAGGCCCCAATCAGCCCCAGCATTTT	CATSRDVRTGPNQPQHF
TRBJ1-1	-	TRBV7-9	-	TGTGCCAGCAGCTTAAGTCCGGGGACAGCTTTCTTT	CASSLSPGTAFF
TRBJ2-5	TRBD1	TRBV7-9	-	TGTGCCAGCAGCTGGACAGGGGTCCTTCAAGAGACCCAGTACTTC	CASSWTGVLQETQYF
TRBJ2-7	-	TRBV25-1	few	TGTGCCAGCATGGGTGCCCGCGGCGAGCAGTACTTC	CASMGARGEQYF
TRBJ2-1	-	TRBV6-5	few	TGTGCCAGCAGTTACGACTCGGCCAACGAGCAGTTCTTC	CASSYDSANEQFF
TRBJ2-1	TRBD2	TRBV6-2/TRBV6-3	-	TGTGCCAGCAGTTATAAACGGGGGGGAAAATACAATGAGCAGTTCTTC	CASSYKRGGKYNEQFF
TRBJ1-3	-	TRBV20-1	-	TGCAGTGCTAGAGAACGCGGCTCCTCTGGAAACACCATATATTTT	CSARERGSSGNTIYF
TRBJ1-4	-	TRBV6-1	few	TGTGCCAGCACCCCACAGACAACTAATGAAAAACTGTTTTTT	CASTPQTTNEKLFF
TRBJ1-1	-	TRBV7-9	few	TGTGCCAGCAGCTCGAATGTCTTGAACACTGAAGCTTTCTTT	CASSSNVLNTEAFF
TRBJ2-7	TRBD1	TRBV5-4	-	TGTGCCAGCAGTTCCAAACAGGGGAACTCCTACGAGCAGTACTTC	CASSSKQGNSYEQYF
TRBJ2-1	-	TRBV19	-	TGTGCCAGTAGGCAGGGAGGCACAAGCTCCTACAATGAGCAGTTCTTC	CASRQGGTSSYNEQFF
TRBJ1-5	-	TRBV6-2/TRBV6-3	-	TGTGCCAGCAGTTACTCGAGGGGGATCTATAGCAATCAGCCCCAGCATTTT	CASSYSRGIYSNQPQHF
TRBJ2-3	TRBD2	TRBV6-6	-	TGTGCCAGCAGTTACTGGGGGGGAGATACGCAGTATTTT	CASSYWGGDTQYF
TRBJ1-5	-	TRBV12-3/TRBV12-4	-	TGTGCCAGCAGCCAGAGGTCAGGGTATAGCAATCAGCCCCAGCATTTT	CASSQRSGYSNQPQHF